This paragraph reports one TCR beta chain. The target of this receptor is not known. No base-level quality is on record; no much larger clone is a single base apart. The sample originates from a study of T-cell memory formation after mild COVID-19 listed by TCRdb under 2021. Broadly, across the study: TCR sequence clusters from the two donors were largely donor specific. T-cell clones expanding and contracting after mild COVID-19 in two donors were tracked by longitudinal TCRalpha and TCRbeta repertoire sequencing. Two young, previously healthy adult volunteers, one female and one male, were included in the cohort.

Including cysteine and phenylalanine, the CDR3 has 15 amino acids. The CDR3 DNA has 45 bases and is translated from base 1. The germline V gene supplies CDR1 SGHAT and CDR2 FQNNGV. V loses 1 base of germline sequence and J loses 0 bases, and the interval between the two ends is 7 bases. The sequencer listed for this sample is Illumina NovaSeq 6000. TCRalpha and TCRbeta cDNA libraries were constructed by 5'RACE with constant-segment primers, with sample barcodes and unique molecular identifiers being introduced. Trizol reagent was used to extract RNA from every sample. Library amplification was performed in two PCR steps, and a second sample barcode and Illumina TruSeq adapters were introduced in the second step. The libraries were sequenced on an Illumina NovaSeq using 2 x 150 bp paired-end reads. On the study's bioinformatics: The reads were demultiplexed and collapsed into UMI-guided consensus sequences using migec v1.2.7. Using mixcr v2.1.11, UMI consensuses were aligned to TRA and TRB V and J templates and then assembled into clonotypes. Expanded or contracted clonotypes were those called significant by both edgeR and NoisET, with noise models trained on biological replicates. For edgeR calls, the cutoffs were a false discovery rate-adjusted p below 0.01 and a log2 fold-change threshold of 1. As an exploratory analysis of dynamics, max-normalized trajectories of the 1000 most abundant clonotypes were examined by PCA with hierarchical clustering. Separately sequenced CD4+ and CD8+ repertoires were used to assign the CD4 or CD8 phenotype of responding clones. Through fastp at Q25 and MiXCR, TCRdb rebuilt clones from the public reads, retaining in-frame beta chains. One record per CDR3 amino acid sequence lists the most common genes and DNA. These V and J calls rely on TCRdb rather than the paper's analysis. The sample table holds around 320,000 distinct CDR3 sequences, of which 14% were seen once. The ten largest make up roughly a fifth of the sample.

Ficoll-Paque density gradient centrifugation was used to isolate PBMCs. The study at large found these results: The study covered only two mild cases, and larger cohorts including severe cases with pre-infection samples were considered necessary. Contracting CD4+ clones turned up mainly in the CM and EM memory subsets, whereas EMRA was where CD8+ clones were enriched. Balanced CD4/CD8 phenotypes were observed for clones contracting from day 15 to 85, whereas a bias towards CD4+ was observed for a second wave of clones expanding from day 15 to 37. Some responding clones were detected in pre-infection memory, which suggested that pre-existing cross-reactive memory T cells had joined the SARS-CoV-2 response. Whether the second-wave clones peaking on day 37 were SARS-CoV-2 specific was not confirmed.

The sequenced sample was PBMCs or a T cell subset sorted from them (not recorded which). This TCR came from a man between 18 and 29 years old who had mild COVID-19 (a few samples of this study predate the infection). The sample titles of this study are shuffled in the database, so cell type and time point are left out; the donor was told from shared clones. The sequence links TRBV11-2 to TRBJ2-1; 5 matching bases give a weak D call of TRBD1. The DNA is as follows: TGTGCCAGCAGCTTAGGGACACTCTCCTACAATGAGCAGTTCTTC. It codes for CASSLGTLSYNEQFF.